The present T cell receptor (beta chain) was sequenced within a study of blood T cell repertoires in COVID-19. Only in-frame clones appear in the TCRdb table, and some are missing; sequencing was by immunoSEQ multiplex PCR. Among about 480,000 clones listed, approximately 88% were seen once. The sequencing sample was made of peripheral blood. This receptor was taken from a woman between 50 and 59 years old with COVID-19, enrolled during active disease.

CDR3 sequence reads: CASSEDLNTEAFF. The CDR3 DNA sequence: TGTGCCAGCTCCGAGGATTTGAACACTGAAGCTTTCTTT. The gene calls are TRBV5-5 and TRBJ1-1; no clear D. Trimming took 7 bases from V and 0 from J, leaving 10 bases between them. From germline, CDR1 is SGHKS and CDR2 YYEKEE (reference sequence). This CDR3 spans 13 amino acids.